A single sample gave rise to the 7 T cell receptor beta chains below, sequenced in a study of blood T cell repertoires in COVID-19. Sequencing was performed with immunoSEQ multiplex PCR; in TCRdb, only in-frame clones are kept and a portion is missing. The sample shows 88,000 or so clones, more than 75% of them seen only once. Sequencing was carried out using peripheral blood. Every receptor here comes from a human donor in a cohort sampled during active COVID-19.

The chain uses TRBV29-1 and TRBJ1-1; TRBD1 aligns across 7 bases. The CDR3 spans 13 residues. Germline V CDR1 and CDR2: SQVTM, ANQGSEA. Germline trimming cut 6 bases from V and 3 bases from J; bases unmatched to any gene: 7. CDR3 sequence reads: CSVGWGTDTEAFF. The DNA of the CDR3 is TGCAGCGTCGGGTGGGGGACAGACACTGAAGCTTTCTTT.

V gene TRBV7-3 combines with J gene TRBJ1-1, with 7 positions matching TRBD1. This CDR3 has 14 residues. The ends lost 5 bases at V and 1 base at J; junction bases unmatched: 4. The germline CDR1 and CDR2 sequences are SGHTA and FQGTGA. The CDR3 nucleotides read TGTGCCAGCAGCCGACAGGGTCCGAACACTGAAGCTTTCTTT. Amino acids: CASSRQGPNTEAFF.

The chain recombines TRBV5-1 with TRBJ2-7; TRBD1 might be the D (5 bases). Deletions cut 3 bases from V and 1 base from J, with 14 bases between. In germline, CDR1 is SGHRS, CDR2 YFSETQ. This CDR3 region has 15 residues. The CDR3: CASSSSPTGSYEQYF. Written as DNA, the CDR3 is TGCGCCAGCAGCTCATCCCCCACAGGATCCTACGAGCAGTACTTC.

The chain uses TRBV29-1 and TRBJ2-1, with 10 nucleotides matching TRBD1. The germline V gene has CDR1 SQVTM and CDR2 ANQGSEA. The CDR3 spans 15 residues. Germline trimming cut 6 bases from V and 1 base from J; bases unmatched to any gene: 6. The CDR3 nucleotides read TGCAGCGTGGCGGGGACAGGGGCATCCTACAATGAGCAGTTCTTC. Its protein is CSVAGTGASYNEQFF.

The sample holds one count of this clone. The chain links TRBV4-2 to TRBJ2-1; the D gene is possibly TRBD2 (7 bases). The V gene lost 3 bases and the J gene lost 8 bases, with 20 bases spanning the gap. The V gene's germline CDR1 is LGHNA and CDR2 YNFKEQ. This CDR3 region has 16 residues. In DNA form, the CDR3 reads TGTGCCAGCAGCCAGAGGGGGGGGAGGGCGGATTATGAGCAGTTCTTC. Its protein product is CASSQRGGRADYEQFF.

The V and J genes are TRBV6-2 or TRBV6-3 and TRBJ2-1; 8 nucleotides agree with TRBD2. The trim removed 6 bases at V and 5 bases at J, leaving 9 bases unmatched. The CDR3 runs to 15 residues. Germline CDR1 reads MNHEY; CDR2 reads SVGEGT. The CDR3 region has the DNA TGTGCCAGCAGCTTCAGCGGGAGCCCACACAATGAGCAGTTCTTC. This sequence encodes CASSFSGSPHNEQFF.

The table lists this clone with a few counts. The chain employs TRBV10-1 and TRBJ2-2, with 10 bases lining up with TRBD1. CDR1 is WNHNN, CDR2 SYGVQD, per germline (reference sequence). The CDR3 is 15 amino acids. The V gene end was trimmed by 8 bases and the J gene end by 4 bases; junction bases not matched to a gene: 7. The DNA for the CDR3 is TGCGCCAGCGGCGGGACAGGGGACCCCACCGGGGAGCTGTTTTTT. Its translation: CASGGTGDPTGELFF.